Following are 27 T cell receptor beta chains from one sample sequenced in a study of control samples from healthy donors and cancer patients (dated by TCRdb to about 2020). The library came from the immunoSEQ multiplex PCR assay. In its TCRdb copy, this immuneACCESS table keeps in-frame sequences only and misses some clones. Where compared with another copy, unresolved V genes explain less than half of these, and the others have no known cause. For this sample the table gives about 150,000 clones, of which over 90% were detected only once. The ten biggest clones cover more than 2% of the sample. Sequencing input: blood. The receptors stem from a man over 45 in good health.

The chain uses TRBV4-2 and TRBJ2-5; TRBD1 matches 8 bases. The CDR3 extends over 14 amino acids. Germline CDR1 is LGHNA and CDR2 is YNFKEQ. The J segment lost 5 bases and the V segment lost 4 bases, leaving 6 bases of the junction unmatched. The CDR3 spells CASSPRQGIETQYF. CDR3 in DNA: TGTGCCAGCAGCCCGAGACAGGGGATTGAGACCCAGTACTTC.

The chain is built from TRBV10-3 and TRBJ2-5, with D possibly matching TRBD1 (6 bases). Trimming pared 10 bases from V and 3 bases from J, leaving 12 bases between. Germline-derived CDR1 and CDR2 are ENHRY and SYGVKD. CDR3 length: 12 residues. CDR3 sequence: CATRQVEETQYF. The CDR3 DNA reads TGTGCCACCCGACAGGTCGAAGAGACCCAGTACTTC.

The chain employs TRBV13 and TRBJ2-1, with 7 bases aligning to TRBD2. This CDR3 is built from 14 residues. Unmatched junction bases numbered 7, after V lost 7 bases and J lost 4 bases. Germline loops: CDR1 PRHDT, CDR2 FYEKMQ (reference sequence). The CDR3 coding sequence is TGTGCCAGCAACTCGGGACTATCTTACAATGAGCAGTTCTTC. Residues: CASNSGLSYNEQFF.

The V gene is TRBV10-1, the J gene TRBJ2-1, with D unresolved. V was clipped by 3 bases and J by 10 bases, with 19 bases between them. There are 15 residues in the CDR3. CDR1 and CDR2 from the germline V gene are WNHNN and SYGVQD (reference sequence). CDR3 nucleotide sequence: TGCGCCAGCAGTGATGGCACCATGGCGGTCTCGGAGCAGTTCTTC. Translated, it gives CASSDGTMAVSEQFF.

This chain connects TRBV10-3 to TRBJ2-7, with 8 bases lining up with TRBD1. CDR3 size: 14 residues. The germline V gene has CDR1 ENHRY and CDR2 SYGVKD. The junction had 6 bases not matched to a gene; V was cut back by 7 bases and J by 1 base. The CDR3 DNA sequence: TGTGCCATCAAACAGGGGGTGGCTTCCTACGAGCAGTACTTC. Its translation: CAIKQGVASYEQYF.

The chain carries TRBV23-1 and TRBJ2-3, with D maybe TRBD1 (6 bases). TRBV23-1 is recorded as an ORF, its role being uncertain. V lost 0 bases and J 1 base, leaving 8 bases between the germline ends. There are 15 residues in the CDR3. CDR3 in DNA: TGCGCCAGCAGTCAATCGGGGACATGCACAGATACGCAGTATTTT. It codes for CASSQSGTCTDTQYF.

V and J are TRBV19 and TRBJ1-6, with D perhaps TRBD1 (6 bases). This CDR3 is built from 17 residues. The V and J ends lost 0 bases and 7 bases respectively, with 16 bases between them. Germline V lookup: CDR1 LNHDA, CDR2 SQIVND (reference sequence). The CDR3 is CASSIERAGRGNSPLHF. The CDR3 bases are TGTGCCAGTAGTATAGAGAGGGCCGGCAGGGGAAATTCACCCCTCCACTTT. The variable domain in full, with the rest retrieved from reference TRBV19 and TRBJ1-6, is DGGITQSPKYLFRKEGQNVTLSCEQNLNHDAMYWYRQDPGQGLRLIYYSQIVNDFQKGDIAEGYSVSREKKESFPLTVTSAQKNPTAFYLCASSIERAGRGNSPLHFGNGTRLTVT.

The CDR3 region has the DNA TGTGCCAGCAGCCATGGACAGGGGGCGGTTGATACGCAGTATTTT. This encodes CASSHGQGAVDTQYF. The chain recombines TRBV28 with TRBJ2-3; 11 nucleotides match TRBD1. Germline V gene sequence: CDR1 MDHEN, CDR2 SYDVKM. The CDR3 is 15 amino acids. The V and J ends lost 6 bases and 6 bases, in that order; junction bases with no gene match: 8.

The V call is TRBV4-1, the J call TRBJ2-5, with 9 bases identical to TRBD1. Germline V gives CDR1 MGHRA, CDR2 YSYEKL. Germline trimming cut 5 bases from V and 4 bases from J; bases unmatched to any gene: 8. This CDR3 comprises 15 residues. CDR3 DNA sequence: TGCGCCAGCAGCGCCGGGACAGGGAACCGAGAGACCCAGTACTTC. Protein: CASSAGTGNRETQYF.

The chain links TRBV5-6 to TRBJ1-2; D is perhaps TRBD1 (5 bases). The length of the CDR3 is 13 residues. Germline V CDR1 and CDR2: SGHDT, YYEEEE. V lost 4 bases and J 4 bases, leaving 11 bases between the germline ends. The chain's CDR3 is CASSDRQIYGYTF. DNA for the CDR3: TGTGCCAGCAGCGATCGACAGATCTATGGCTACACCTTC.

The chain has TRBV28 and TRBJ1-2; D call uncertain. The CDR3 is 11 residues long. Per the germline V gene, CDR1 is MDHEN and CDR2 is SYDVKM. With 6 bases removed from V and 3 bases from J, the gap between germline ends came to 5 bases. The CDR3 reads CASSRDYGYTF. DNA of the CDR3: TGTGCCAGCAGCCGGGACTATGGCTACACCTTC.

This chain connects TRBV25-1 to TRBJ2-2; the D is unclear. Trimming cost V 5 bases and J 1 base, with 8 bases left between them. Germline V gene lookup returns CDR1 MGHDK and CDR2 SYGVNS. This CDR3 has 14 amino acids. Here the CDR3 DNA reads TGTGCCAGCAGTCCCCGGAGGAACACCGGGGAGCTGTTTTTT. Its protein product is CASSPRRNTGELFF.

This clone was observed a single time. This chain links TRBV9 with TRBJ2-6; TRBD1 might be the D (5 bases). CDR3 length: 17 amino acids. V was pared by 0 bases and J by 0 bases, with 10 bases between. Looked up from germline, CDR1 is SGDLS and CDR2 is YYNGEE. The CDR3 here is CASSVGTGVSGANVLTF. CDR3 coding DNA: TGTGCCAGCAGCGTAGGAACAGGAGTCTCTGGGGCCAACGTCCTGACTTTC.

This chain joins TRBV7-9 and TRBJ2-1; D gene unclear. V lost 9 bases and J 15 bases, leaving 12 bases between the germline ends. The CDR3 extends over 9 amino acids. Germline V gene sequence: CDR1 SEHNR, CDR2 FQNEAQ (reference sequence). The CDR3: CASGELRFF. Here the CDR3 DNA reads TGTGCCAGTGGTGAATTGAGGTTCTTC.

The rearrangement links TRBV14 to TRBJ1-6; D is possibly TRBD1 (5 bases). There are 14 residues in the CDR3. Germline CDR1 is SGHDN and CDR2 is FVKESK. With 3 bases removed from V and 7 bases from J, the gap between germline ends came to 10 bases. CDR3 region: CASSQGVWNSPLHF. The DNA for the CDR3 is TGTGCCAGCAGCCAGGGGGTTTGGAATTCACCCCTCCACTTT.

V and J are TRBV10-3 and TRBJ2-3; 12 positions match TRBD1. The CDR3 runs to 16 residues. With 4 bases clipped from V and 3 bases from J, the junction kept 5 bases outside the gene matches. Per the germline V gene, CDR1 is ENHRY and CDR2 is SYGVKD. CDR3 amino acids: CAISGGQGARTDTQYF. The CDR3 region has the DNA TGTGCCATCAGTGGGGGACAGGGGGCGCGGACAGATACGCAGTATTTT.

This chain joins TRBV29-1 and TRBJ2-7; D is unresolved. Germline V gene data show CDR1 as SQVTM and CDR2 as ANQGSEA. V lost 6 bases and J 4 bases, leaving 13 bases between the germline ends. The CDR3 length is 12 residues. The CDR3: CSVLGRSYEQYF. The CDR3 DNA sequence: TGCAGCGTCCTAGGACGGTCTTACGAGCAGTACTTC.

The chain couples TRBV7-9 to TRBJ2-1; TRBD2 is a possible D gene (6 bases). CDR1 SEHNR and CDR2 FQNEAQ come from the germline V gene (reference sequence). With 8 bases removed from V and 3 bases from J, the gap between germline ends came to 26 bases. This CDR3 is 18 amino acids long. DNA of the CDR3: TGTGCCAGCGGCACGGGGCCCCTTACTAGCAGGGACTACAATGAGCAGTTCTTC. It codes for CASGTGPLTSRDYNEQFF.

The rearrangement uses TRBV6-1 and TRBJ2-1; D possibly corresponds to TRBD1 (5 bases). The ends were cut back, 1 base at V and 4 bases at J, with 11 bases in the middle. This CDR3 has 15 amino acids. CDR1 and CDR2 from the germline V gene are MNHNS and SASEGT. CDR3: CASSEVAGLYNEQFF. In nucleotides, the CDR3 is TGTGCCAGCAGTGAAGTGGCAGGGCTGTACAATGAGCAGTTCTTC.

The rearrangement joins TRBV28 to TRBJ2-7, with 8 bases identical to TRBD2. J was trimmed by 0 bases and V by 1 base; bases with no gene match: 8. The germline V gene has CDR1 MDHEN and CDR2 SYDVKM. The CDR3 runs to 17 residues. The CDR3 protein is CASSLYSAGGFSYEQYF. The DNA of the CDR3 is TGTGCCAGCAGTTTATACTCCGCGGGAGGTTTCTCCTACGAGCAGTACTTC.

DNA of the CDR3: TGCGCCAGCAGCTTTGCACAGTCCTATGGCTACACCTTC. Amino acid sequence: CASSFAQSYGYTF. V is TRBV5-1 and J is TRBJ1-2; no firm D call. The CDR3 sequence is 13 residues long. Germline-derived CDR1 and CDR2 are SGHRS and YFSETQ. V lost 2 bases to trimming and J lost 4 bases, with 9 bases between them.

V gene TRBV24-1 combines with J gene TRBJ2-3, with no clear D. From germline, CDR1 is KGHDR and CDR2 SFDVKD. The V gene lost 9 bases and the J gene lost 2 bases, with 11 bases spanning the gap. The CDR3 runs to 13 residues. CDR3 in DNA: TGTGCCACCGCTGATGTTATCACAGATACGCAGTATTTT. Its protein product is CATADVITDTQYF.

The chain uses TRBV5-4 and TRBJ2-2; TRBD1 agrees at 8 bases. V shed 2 bases, J shed 3 bases, and the junction held 9 bases outside the gene matches. This CDR3 contains 17 residues. Germline loops: CDR1 SGHNT, CDR2 YYREEE (reference sequence). The CDR3 loop reads CASSLPQGQGDTGELFF. The CDR3 nucleotides read TGTGCCAGCAGCTTACCCCAAGGACAGGGAGACACCGGGGAGCTGTTTTTT.

The chain carries TRBV11-2 and TRBJ2-1; D is undetermined. Trimming took 4 bases from V and 6 from J, leaving 10 bases between them. The CDR3 length is 13 residues. The germline gives CDR1 SGHAT, CDR2 FQNNGV. The CDR3 DNA reads TGTGCCAGCAGCTATCCCGCAGGCAATGAGCAGTTCTTC. Its translation is CASSYPAGNEQFF. Full variable domain (missing parts from reference TRBV11-2 and TRBJ2-1): EAGVAQSPRYKIIEKRQSVAFWCNPISGHATLYWYQQILGQGPKLLIQFQNNGVVDDSQLPKDRFSAERLKGVDSTLKIQPAKLEDSAVYLCASSYPAGNEQFFGPGTRLTVL.

CDR3 nucleotide sequence: TGTGCCAGCAAGGACCTACTTTCCTACGAGCAGTACTTC. Amino acid sequence: CASKDLLSYEQYF. The genes are TRBV21-1 and TRBJ2-7. TRBV21-1 is a known pseudogene. The CDR3 covers 13 residues.

The chain uses TRBV2 and TRBJ2-7; 7 nucleotides align to TRBD1. J lost 3 bases, V lost 3 bases, and 5 bases had no gene match. CDR1 is SNHLY and CDR2 is FYNNEI in the germline V gene. The CDR3 spans 14 residues. The CDR3 bases are TGTGCCAGCAGTGACAGGGGGTTCATCTACGAGCAGTACTTC. This codes for CASSDRGFIYEQYF. The complete variable domain, with remaining parts taken from reference TRBV2 and TRBJ2-7, reads EPEVTQTPSHQVTQMGQEVILRCVPISNHLYFYWYRQILGQKVEFLVSFYNNEISEKSEIFDDQFSVERPDGSNFTLKIRSTKLEDSAMYFCASSDRGFIYEQYFGPGTRLTVT.

V gene TRBV29-1 combines with J gene TRBJ1-2; 7 bases are shared with TRBD1. Germline values: CDR1 SQVTM, CDR2 ANQGSEA. This CDR3 has 13 residues. V trimming: 5 bases; J trimming: 3 bases; junction bases outside the gene matches: 6. CDR3 nucleotides: TGCAGCGTTCGAGACAGGGTAGACTATGGCTACACCTTC. As protein: CSVRDRVDYGYTF.